This T cell receptor (beta chain) was observed in a study of T cell repertoires in cytomegalovirus infection. Across the whole study: Based on public TCR beta signatures, there were indications of CMV infection and of a matching HLA type. Study-wide results and caveats: Carriers of CMV and the relevant HLA type were discriminated by public TCR beta frequency. CMV-specific TCR beta clonotypes restricted by HLA-C dominated the ex vivo response.

MiXCR, run by TCRdb on the reads, gives a single entry per CDR3 protein. The sample contains about 530,000 distinct CDR3 sequences, around a quarter of which appear only once. From germline, CDR1 is SNHLY and CDR2 FYNNEI. The CDR3 spans 16 residues. Trimming pared 2 bases from V and 1 base from J, leaving 12 bases between. Details on this clonotype: Its antigen is currently unknown.

This receptor was identified in a human donor in good health (CMV status not recorded). Some clones in this sample may be carry-over from other donors' samples. The chain joins TRBV2 to TRBJ2-4; possibly TRBD2 for D (6 bases). The sequenced sample was PBMCs. CDR3 nucleotide sequence: TGTGCCAGCAGTGAAAGTGGCGGGACGGCCAAAAACATTCAGTACTTC. This sequence encodes CASSESGGTAKNIQYF.